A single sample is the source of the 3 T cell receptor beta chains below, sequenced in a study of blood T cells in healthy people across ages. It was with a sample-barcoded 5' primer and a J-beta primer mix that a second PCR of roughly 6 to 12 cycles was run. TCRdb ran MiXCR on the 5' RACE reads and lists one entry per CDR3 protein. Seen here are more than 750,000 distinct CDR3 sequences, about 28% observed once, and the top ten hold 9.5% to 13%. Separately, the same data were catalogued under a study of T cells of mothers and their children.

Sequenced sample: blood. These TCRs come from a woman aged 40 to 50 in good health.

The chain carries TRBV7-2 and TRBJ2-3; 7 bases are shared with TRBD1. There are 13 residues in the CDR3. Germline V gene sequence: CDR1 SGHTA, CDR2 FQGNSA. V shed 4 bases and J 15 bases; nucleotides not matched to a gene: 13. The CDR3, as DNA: TGTGCCAGCAGCTCACAGGGGAACACTGAAGCTTATTTT. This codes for CASSSQGNTEAYF.

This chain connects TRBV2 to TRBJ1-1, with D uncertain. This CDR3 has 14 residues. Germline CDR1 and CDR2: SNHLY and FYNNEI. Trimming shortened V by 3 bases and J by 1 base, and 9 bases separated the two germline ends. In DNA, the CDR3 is TGTGCCAGCAGTGAGCTTTTATCGAACACTGAAGCTTTCTTT. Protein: CASSELLSNTEAFF. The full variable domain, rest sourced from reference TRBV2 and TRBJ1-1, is EPEVTQTPSHQVTQMGQEVILRCVPISNHLYFYWYRQILGQKVEFLVSFYNNEISEKSEIFDDQFSVERPDGSNFTLKIRSTKLEDSAMYFCASSELLSNTEAFFGQGTRLTVV.

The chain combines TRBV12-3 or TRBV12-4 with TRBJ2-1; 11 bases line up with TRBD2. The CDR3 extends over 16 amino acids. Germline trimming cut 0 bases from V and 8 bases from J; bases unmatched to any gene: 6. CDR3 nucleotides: TGTGCCAGCAGTTTAGCTAGCGGGGGGGCGTTCGATGAGCAGTTCTTC. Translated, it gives CASSLASGGAFDEQFF.